Below, one T cell receptor (beta chain) is given with its context. This sample stems from a study of blood T cell repertoires in COVID-19. Overall study context: Samples taken during acute and convalescent COVID-19 were collected in the United States, Italy and Spain.

Only in-frame clones appear in the TCRdb table, and some are missing; sequencing was by immunoSEQ multiplex PCR. The sample shows more than 75,000 clones, over 80% of them seen only once. The V gene lost 5 bases and the J gene lost 6 bases, with 10 bases spanning the gap. There are 12 residues in the CDR3. The germline V gene has CDR1 SGHNT and CDR2 YENEEA. The chain couples TRBV11-3 to TRBJ1-1, with D perhaps TRBD1 (6 bases). The source of this sequence is a woman aged 80 or over with active or convalescent COVID-19. Sequencing was carried out using peripheral blood. CDR3 bases: TGTGCCAGCAGCCAACAGGGCGCTGAAGCTTTCTTT. Translating it yields CASSQQGAEAFF. Variable domain in full (rest from reference TRBV11-3 and TRBJ1-1): EAGVVQSPRYKIIEKKQPVAFWCNPISGHNTLYWYLQNLGQGPELLIRYENEEAVDDSQLPKDRFSAERLKGVDSTLKIQPAELGDSAVYLCASSQQGAEAFFGQGTRLTVV.